These T cell receptor beta chains were read from a single sample in a study of technical replicates of blood from a handful of donors. TCRdb's table, derived via immunoSEQ multiplex PCR, lists solely in-frame clones and lacks some. The table shows around 80,000 clones, with roughly 94% occurring only once. Sample: T cells isolated from PBMCs. The receptors were gathered from a human donor in good health. CDR3s include the opening cysteine and the closing phenylalanine or tryptophan. Clone size appears in some rows only: once, few, many, or a class for an expanded clone.

v_call: TRBV29-1
j_call: TRBJ1-2
clone_size: NA
cdr3_aa: CSGAGVGYGYTF

v_call: TRBV5-1
j_call: TRBJ1-2
clone_size: NA
cdr3_aa: CASSLEATEGGYTF

v_call: TRBV30
j_call: TRBJ2-5
clone_size: once
cdr3_aa: CAWSQGPWTSGSETQYF

v_call: TRBV6-1
j_call: TRBJ2-3
clone_size: NA
cdr3_aa: CASSERSGTDTQYF

v_call: TRBV5-4
j_call: TRBJ2-7
clone_size: NA
cdr3_aa: CASSLPGHFYEQYF

v_call: TRBV29-1
j_call: TRBJ2-3
clone_size: NA
cdr3_aa: CSVGPGGGDTQYF

v_call: TRBV9
j_call: TRBJ2-5
clone_size: NA
cdr3_aa: CASSVELAGGSETQYF

v_call: TRBV29-1
j_call: TRBJ1-1
clone_size: few
cdr3_aa: CSVHREGTEAFF

v_call: TRBV9
j_call: TRBJ2-7
clone_size: NA
cdr3_aa: CASSTGTSGGYEQYF

v_call: TRBV5-4
j_call: TRBJ1-1
clone_size: NA
cdr3_aa: CASSLDSMNTEAFF

v_call: TRBV6-5
j_call: TRBJ1-4
clone_size: once
cdr3_aa: CASSYDGTGGEKLFF

v_call: TRBV7-3
j_call: TRBJ2-1
clone_size: NA
cdr3_aa: CASSLHLDSNEQFF

v_call: TRBV7-2
j_call: TRBJ1-4
clone_size: NA
cdr3_aa: CASSLNRGLSEKLFF

v_call: TRBV19
j_call: TRBJ2-1
clone_size: NA
cdr3_aa: CASRDRGYNEQFF

v_call: TRBV25-1
j_call: TRBJ2-7
clone_size: NA
cdr3_aa: CASSAYRGSSYEQYF

v_call: TRBV28
j_call: TRBJ1-2
clone_size: NA
cdr3_aa: CASSPLTGTGRSDGYTF

v_call: TRBV18
j_call: TRBJ2-7
clone_size: NA
cdr3_aa: CASSVDSFEQYF

v_call: TRBV2
j_call: TRBJ1-2
clone_size: NA
cdr3_aa: CASSGGQSYGYTF

v_call: TRBV4-2
j_call: TRBJ2-3
clone_size: NA
cdr3_aa: CASSQVSSGTFLTDTQYF

v_call: TRBV4-1
j_call: TRBJ2-7
clone_size: NA
cdr3_aa: CASSQTVSGSYEQYF

v_call: TRBV27
j_call: TRBJ1-1
clone_size: NA
cdr3_aa: CASRWGGAAEAFF

v_call: TRBV25-1
j_call: TRBJ1-5
clone_size: few
cdr3_aa: CASSDRQWNQPQHF

v_call: TRBV5-1
j_call: TRBJ2-3
clone_size: NA
cdr3_aa: CASSPTSATDTQYF

v_call: TRBV18
j_call: TRBJ1-2
clone_size: NA
cdr3_aa: CASSPLGGDNYGYTF

v_call: TRBV20-1
j_call: TRBJ2-3
clone_size: once
cdr3_aa: CSARIADTQYF

v_call: TRBV5-6
j_call: TRBJ2-1
clone_size: NA
cdr3_aa: CASSAAGGVDEQFF

v_call: TRBV6-6
j_call: TRBJ1-5
clone_size: NA
cdr3_aa: CASSNTSPRGNQPQHF

v_call: TRBV10-3
j_call: TRBJ2-3
clone_size: NA
cdr3_aa: CAISLGGGTDTQYF

v_call: TRBV28
j_call: TRBJ1-2
clone_size: NA
cdr3_aa: CASSLDTYGYTF

v_call: TRBV29-1
j_call: TRBJ1-1
clone_size: few
cdr3_aa: CSVEVGVLNTEAFF

v_call: TRBV7-9
j_call: TRBJ2-7
clone_size: NA
cdr3_aa: CASSLAAAGGEQYF

v_call: TRBV9
j_call: TRBJ1-1
clone_size: NA
cdr3_aa: CASSATTGNTEAFF

v_call: TRBV11-3
j_call: TRBJ2-7
clone_size: NA
cdr3_aa: CASSLLRLAGGPYEQYF

v_call: TRBV30
j_call: TRBJ1-2
clone_size: NA
cdr3_aa: CAWSVGRDYGYTF

v_call: TRBV6-5
j_call: TRBJ2-1
clone_size: NA
cdr3_aa: CASRLFLAGYYEQFF

v_call: TRBV4-1
j_call: TRBJ2-2
clone_size: once
cdr3_aa: CASNRDRVDGELFF

v_call: TRBV29-1
j_call: TRBJ2-1
clone_size: NA
cdr3_aa: CSGAGTALFF

v_call: TRBV2
j_call: TRBJ2-3
clone_size: NA
cdr3_aa: CASSPWTSGDGREQYF

v_call: TRBV5-6
j_call: TRBJ1-1
clone_size: NA
cdr3_aa: CASSWDIYEAFF

v_call: TRBV9
j_call: TRBJ2-6
clone_size: NA
cdr3_aa: CASSRGSGGANVLTF

v_call: TRBV7-8
j_call: TRBJ2-1
clone_size: NA
cdr3_aa: CASSLLGLAGDNEQFF

v_call: TRBV5-8
j_call: TRBJ1-1
clone_size: NA
cdr3_aa: CASSLVPGDTEAFF

v_call: TRBV11-2
j_call: TRBJ2-7
clone_size: NA
cdr3_aa: CASRSSGSLPEQYF

v_call: TRBV6-6
j_call: TRBJ2-7
clone_size: NA
cdr3_aa: CASTDLLAGVSEQYF

v_call: TRBV19
j_call: TRBJ2-5
clone_size: few
cdr3_aa: CASSIGSGTETQYF

v_call: TRBV28
j_call: TRBJ2-4
clone_size: once
cdr3_aa: CASSPPPGQANIQYF

v_call: TRBV2
j_call: TRBJ1-5
clone_size: NA
cdr3_aa: CASSVNRVNQPQHF

v_call: TRBV29-1
j_call: TRBJ1-3
clone_size: NA
cdr3_aa: CSVLKIQGSSGNTIYF

v_call: TRBV7-3
j_call: TRBJ1-3
clone_size: NA
cdr3_aa: CASSPAGWGNTIYF

v_call: TRBV7-3
j_call: TRBJ1-2
clone_size: NA
cdr3_aa: CASSHGTGDYGYTF